This T cell receptor (beta chain) was recovered during a study of metastatic and nonmetastatic thyroid tumors. Overall study context: Patients with malignant and benign thyroid disease provided blood and tumor or nodule tissue, whose repertoires were compared. Whole-study results and caveats: It was reported that TCR beta diversity was significantly higher in malignant thyroid tumors than benign nodules, in blood and tumor.

Nobody among the patients had been given any treatment before thyroid surgery. The CDR3 spans 16 residues. V was clipped by 7 bases and J by 2 bases, with 17 bases between them. This clone has more than one count but fewer than ten. Its antigen is unknown. Authors' analysis steps: What underpinned the distant-metastasis classifier for papillary thyroid cancer was the set of CDR3 differences across clinicopathological groups. TCRdb reassembled clones from the PCR reads with MiXCR. TCRdb assigned the V and J calls; the authors' analysis was not used. The data show tens of thousands of clones, approximately 20% seen once.

The sample taken for sequencing was blood. This sequence originates from a female donor with papillary thyroid cancer or a benign thyroid nodule (not recorded which). Some clones in this sample may be carry-over from other donors' samples. J is TRBJ2-2 and V is TRBV12-3 or TRBV12-4, with D unresolved. The CDR3 bases are TGTGCCAGCAAAACATACTGGTGGGGAAACACCGGGGAGCTGTTTTTT. It translates to CASKTYWWGNTGELFF.